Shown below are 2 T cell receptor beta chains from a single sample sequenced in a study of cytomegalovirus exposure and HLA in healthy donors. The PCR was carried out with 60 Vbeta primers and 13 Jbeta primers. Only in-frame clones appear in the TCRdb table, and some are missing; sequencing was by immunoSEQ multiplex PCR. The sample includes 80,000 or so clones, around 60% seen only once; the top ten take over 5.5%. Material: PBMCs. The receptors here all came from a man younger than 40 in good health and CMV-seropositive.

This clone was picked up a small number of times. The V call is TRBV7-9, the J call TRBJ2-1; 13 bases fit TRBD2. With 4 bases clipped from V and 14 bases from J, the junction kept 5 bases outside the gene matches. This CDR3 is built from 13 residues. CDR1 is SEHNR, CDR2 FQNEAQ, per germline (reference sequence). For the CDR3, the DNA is TGTGCCAGCAGCTCCAGGACTAGCGGGAGAGAGTTCTTC. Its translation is CASSSRTSGREFF.

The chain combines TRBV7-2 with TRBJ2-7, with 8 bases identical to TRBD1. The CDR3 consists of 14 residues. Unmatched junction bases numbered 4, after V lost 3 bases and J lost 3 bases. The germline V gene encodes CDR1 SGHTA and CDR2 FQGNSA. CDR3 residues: CASSFLGQDYEQYF. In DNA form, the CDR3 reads TGTGCCAGCAGCTTTTTGGGACAGGACTACGAGCAGTACTTC.